The 6 T cell receptor beta chains reported below all come from one sample, sequenced in a study of T cell responses to AZD1222 COVID-19 vaccine. TCRdb's table, derived via immunoSEQ multiplex PCR, lists solely in-frame clones and lacks some. The repertoire holds roughly 150,000 clones, about nine tenths seen once, with approximately 3.8% in the top ten. The sequences come from peripheral blood, collected 28 days after the second AZD1222 dose. The receptors shown here come from an adult who received the AZD1222 COVID-19 vaccine.

The V gene is TRBV27, the J gene TRBJ2-6; no clear D. V lost 2 bases, J lost 2 bases, and 7 bases lay in between. This CDR3 has 15 amino acids. The germline V gene encodes CDR1 MNHEY and CDR2 SMNVEV (reference sequence). CDR3 in amino acids: CASSLGIPGANVLTF. CDR3 nucleotide sequence: TGTGCCAGCAGTTTAGGTATTCCTGGGGCCAACGTCCTGACTTTC.

The CDR3 nucleotides are TGTGCCAGCAGTGAAACAGGACGCCCGGCGGATGGCTACACCTTC. This encodes CASSETGRPADGYTF. The chain recombines TRBV2 with TRBJ1-2; D might be TRBD1 (5 bases). Trimming cost V 2 bases and J 6 bases, with 16 bases left between them. There are 15 residues in the CDR3. Germline V lookup: CDR1 SNHLY, CDR2 FYNNEI.

This clone was detected only once. The genes are TRBV9 and TRBJ2-5, with TRBD1 as a possible D gene (6 bases). CDR1 SGDLS and CDR2 YYNGEE come from the germline V gene. Trimming removed 0 bases at V and 2 bases at J, with 17 bases between. This CDR3 is built from 17 residues. The CDR3 protein is CASSVDGAGAMQETQYF. CDR3 DNA sequence: TGTGCCAGCAGCGTAGACGGTGCAGGGGCCATGCAAGAGACCCAGTACTTC.

This clone was detected once. V and J are TRBV24-1 and TRBJ2-1; 14 bases map to TRBD2. CDR3 size: 15 residues. The germline gives CDR1 KGHDR, CDR2 SFDVKD. J lost 8 bases, V lost 9 bases, and 8 bases had no gene match. CDR3 DNA: TGTGCCACCGGACTAGCGGGAGGCCGGGGGTATGAGCAGTTCTTC. As protein: CATGLAGGRGYEQFF.

The genes are TRBV7-8 and TRBJ1-6; 7 positions agree with TRBD1. Trimming took 5 bases from V and 10 from J; bases not matched to a gene: 8. Looked up from germline, CDR1 is SGHVS and CDR2 is FQNEAQ. The CDR3 consists of 14 residues. The CDR3 nucleotides read TGTGCCAGCAGCCGATCACAGGGGAGGTCACCCCTCCACTTT. Translated, it gives CASSRSQGRSPLHF. Full variable domain (remainder filled in from reference TRBV7-8 and TRBJ1-6): GAGVSQSPRYKVAKRGQDVALRCDPISGHVSLFWYQQALGQGPEFLTYFQNEAQLDKSGLPSDRFFAERPEGSVSTLKIQRTQQEDSAVYLCASSRSQGRSPLHFGNGTRLTVT.

The chain employs TRBV5-1 and TRBJ2-4; TRBD1 agrees at 7 bases. The V gene's germline CDR1 is SGHRS and CDR2 YFSETQ. V shed 4 bases, J shed 3 bases, and the junction held 13 bases outside the gene matches. The CDR3 is 17 residues long. The CDR3 bases are TGCGCCAGCAGCCCATCAAGCGAGGGGGCCGTCAAAAACATTCAGTACTTC. Its protein is CASSPSSEGAVKNIQYF.